This entry concerns a single TCR beta chain. Its matching antigen is unknown. This specimen comes from a study of STAT5B mutations in CD4+ large granular lymphocyte leukemia. Findings and limits, study-wide: Patient CD4-sorted repertoires stayed more clonal than healthy ones after leukemic-clone removal.

Assay: immunoSEQ multiplex PCR; the TCRdb copy retains only in-frame clones and omits some. The table records tens of thousands of clones, about 71% of them present only once. There are 16 residues in the CDR3. CDR1 is SGHRS and CDR2 is YFSETQ in the germline V gene. Trimming removed 3 bases from V and 3 bases from J; junction bases left unmatched: 4. The TCR originated in a human donor in good health. The chain joins TRBV5-1 to TRBJ2-3, with 13 bases identical to TRBD2. The sequencing input was CD4+ T cells from blood buffy coats. The CDR3 bases are TGCGCCAGCAGCTCTGGGACTAGCGGGGAAACAGATACGCAGTATTTT. Its protein is CASSSGTSGETDTQYF. Complete variable domain (other parts from reference TRBV5-1 and TRBJ2-3): KAGVTQTPRYLIKTRGQQVTLSCSPISGHRSVSWYQQTPGQGLQFLFEYFSETQRNKGNFPGRFSGRQFSNSRSEMNVSTLELGDSALYLCASSSGTSGETDTQYFGPGTRLTVL.